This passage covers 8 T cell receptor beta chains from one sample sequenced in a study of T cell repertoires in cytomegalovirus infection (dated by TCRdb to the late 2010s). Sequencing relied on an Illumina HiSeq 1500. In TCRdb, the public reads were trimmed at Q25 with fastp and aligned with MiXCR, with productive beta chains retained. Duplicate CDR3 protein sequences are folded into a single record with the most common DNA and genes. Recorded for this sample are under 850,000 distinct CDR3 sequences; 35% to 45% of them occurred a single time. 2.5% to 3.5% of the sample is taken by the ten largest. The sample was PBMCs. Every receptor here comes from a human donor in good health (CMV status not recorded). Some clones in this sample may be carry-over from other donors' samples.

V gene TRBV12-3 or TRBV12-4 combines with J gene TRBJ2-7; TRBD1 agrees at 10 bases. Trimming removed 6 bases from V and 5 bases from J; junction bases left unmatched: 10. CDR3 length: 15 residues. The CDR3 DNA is TGTGCCAGCAGGCACGACAGGGGGCGGTTAAACGAGCAGTACTTC. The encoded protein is CASRHDRGRLNEQYF.

CDR3 in DNA: TGTGCCAGCAGCTTGCTGGGACAGGGGGCGACCAACGAGCAGTACTTC. Its translation is CASSLLGQGATNEQYF. The J gene is TRBJ2-7, the V gene TRBV11-1; TRBD1 aligns across 12 bases. This CDR3 spans 16 amino acids. The V segment lost 3 bases and the J segment 5 bases; nucleotides outside the gene matches: 8. CDR1 SGHAT and CDR2 FQDESV come from the germline V gene (reference sequence).

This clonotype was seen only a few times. CDR3 residues: CASRRQGSTDTQYF. The CDR3, as DNA: TGTGCCAGCAGAAGACAGGGAAGCACAGATACGCAGTATTTT. This chain uses TRBV6-2 or TRBV6-3 with TRBJ2-3, with 7 bases identical to TRBD1. The V segment lost 6 bases and the J segment 0 bases; nucleotides outside the gene matches: 3. Germline CDR1 reads MNHEY; CDR2 reads SVGEGT. The CDR3 length is 14 residues.

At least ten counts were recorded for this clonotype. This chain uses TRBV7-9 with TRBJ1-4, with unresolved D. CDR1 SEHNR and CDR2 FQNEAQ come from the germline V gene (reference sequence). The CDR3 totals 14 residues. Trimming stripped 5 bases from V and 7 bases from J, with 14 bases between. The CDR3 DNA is TGTGCCAGCAGCAGGGCCCCGTCGGGTGAAAAACTGTTTTTT. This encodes CASSRAPSGEKLFF.

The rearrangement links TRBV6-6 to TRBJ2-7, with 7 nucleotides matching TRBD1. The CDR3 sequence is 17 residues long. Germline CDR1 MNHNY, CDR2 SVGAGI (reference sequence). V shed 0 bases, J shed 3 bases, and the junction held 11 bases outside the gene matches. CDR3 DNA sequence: TGTGCCAGCAGTTACTCGAAGTCGGGACAGACCCTCTACGAGCAGTACTTC. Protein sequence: CASSYSKSGQTLYEQYF.

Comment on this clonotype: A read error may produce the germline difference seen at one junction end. Written as DNA, the CDR3 is TGTGCCAGCGCTAACCGGGCCGAAGCGTTCTTT. It codes for CASANRAEAFF. This chain joins TRBV6-1 and TRBJ1-1; D remains ambiguous. CDR1 is MNHNS, CDR2 SASEGT, per germline. The CDR3 contains 11 residues.

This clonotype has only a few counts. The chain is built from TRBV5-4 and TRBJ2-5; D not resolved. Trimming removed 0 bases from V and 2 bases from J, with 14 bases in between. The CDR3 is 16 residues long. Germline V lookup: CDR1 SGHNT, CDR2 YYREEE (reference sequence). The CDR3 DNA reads TGTGCCAGCAGCTTGGCACTTCAGAGTCCGCAAGAGACCCAGTACTTC. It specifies CASSLALQSPQETQYF. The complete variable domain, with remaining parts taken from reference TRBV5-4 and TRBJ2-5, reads ETGVTQSPTHLIKTRGQQVTLRCSSQSGHNTVSWYQQALGQGPQFIFQYYREEENGRGNFPPRFSGLQFPNYSSELNVNALELDDSALYLCASSLALQSPQETQYFGPGTRLLVL.

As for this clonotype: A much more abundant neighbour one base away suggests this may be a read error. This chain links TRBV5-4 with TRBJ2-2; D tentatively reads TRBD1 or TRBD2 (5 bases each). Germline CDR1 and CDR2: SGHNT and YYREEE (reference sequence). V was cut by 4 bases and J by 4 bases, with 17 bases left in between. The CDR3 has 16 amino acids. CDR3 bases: TGTGCCAGCAGCGTGGGGGTTATGAGTGCCACCGGGGAGCTGTTTTTT. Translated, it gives CASSVGVMSATGELFF.